Listed below are T cell receptor beta chains from one sample, sequenced in a study of CD8 T cells in Susac syndrome. TCRdb re-called the immunoSEQ multiplex PCR reads with MiXCR, one entry per CDR3 protein. The profile shows about 130,000 distinct CDR3 sequences, approximately 94% of them singletons. Sequencing input: CD4+ T cells from PBMCs. These receptors all stem from a human donor with multiple sclerosis. Both conserved end residues are part of each CDR3. A D gene is named only where the DNA matches it firmly. Clone size is shown for a subset of rows, as once, few, many or a class of expanded clone.

TGCAGCGTTGAACTAAGCTCCTACAATGAGCAGTTCTTC | CSVELSSYNEQFF | . | TRBV29-1 | once | TRBJ2-1
TGTGCCAGCAGCTTGGGGGCTAGCGGGACCCTGAACAATGAGCAGTTCTTC | CASSLGASGTLNNEQFF | TRBD2 | TRBV5-4 | . | TRBJ2-1
TGTGCCAGTAGTATAGAACAGGGATCCGGGGAGCTGTTTTTT | CASSIEQGSGELFF | . | TRBV19 | . | TRBJ2-2
TGTGCCAGCAGCTCCCGGTCTTCTGGGACCCAGTACTTC | CASSSRSSGTQYF | . | TRBV7-2 | . | TRBJ2-5
TGTGCCAGCAGCCGCGGATCTGTCGGCAGGGTGGCCAATGAGCAGTTCTTC | CASSRGSVGRVANEQFF | . | TRBV6-1 | . | TRBJ2-1
TGCGCCAGCAGTGAATCGGGGAACTATGGCTACACCTTC | CASSESGNYGYTF | . | TRBV10-1 | . | TRBJ1-2
TGTGCCGGCAGGCCAAACCTCTCCTACAATGAGCAGTTCTTC | CAGRPNLSYNEQFF | . | TRBV7-9 | . | TRBJ2-1
TGTGCCAGCAGCTTAGAAGTGGTAGCGAACACTGAAGCTTTCTTT | CASSLEVVANTEAFF | . | TRBV7-2 | once | TRBJ1-1
TGTGCCAGCAGACCCCCCGTACGCTGGGAAGAGACCCAGTACTTC | CASRPPVRWEETQYF | . | TRBV7-9 | . | TRBJ2-5
TGTGCCACTGGACCTTATAGCAATCAGCCCCAGCATTTT | CATGPYSNQPQHF | . | TRBV10-3 | . | TRBJ1-5
TGCGCCAGCAGCTTGGCCGGCGGGCTAGCGAACAATGAGCAGTTCTTC | CASSLAGGLANNEQFF | . | TRBV5-1 | . | TRBJ2-1
TGTGCCAGCAGTTTAGTGCAGGGGAACACTGAAGCTTTCTTT | CASSLVQGNTEAFF | . | TRBV12-3/TRBV12-4 | once | TRBJ1-1
TGTGCCAGCAGCTTAAACAGGGGCCGCACAGATACGCAGTATTTT | CASSLNRGRTDTQYF | TRBD1 | TRBV13 | . | TRBJ2-3
TGCAGCGTACGCGGAACCTATAATTCACCCCTCCACTTT | CSVRGTYNSPLHF | . | TRBV29-1 | . | TRBJ1-6
TGCAGTGCTGAAGCCGGGACAGGGCCCTACGAGCAGTACTTC | CSAEAGTGPYEQYF | TRBD1 | TRBV20-1 | . | TRBJ2-7
TGTGCCAGCAGCCAAGATATAGGGACAGGGAGTGATGAGCAGTTCTTC | CASSQDIGTGSDEQFF | TRBD1 | TRBV3-1 | . | TRBJ2-1